A selection of T cell receptor beta chains follows, all from one sample in a study of T-cell reconstitution after alpha-beta-depleted transplantation in children. From the PCR reads, TCRdb called clonotypes with MiXCR, one entry per CDR3 protein. Among under 850,000 distinct CDR3 sequences listed, 10% to 15% were seen once. Sequencing was performed on PBMCs, taken before TCRalphabeta/CD19-depleted stem cell transplant. All receptors come from a girl aged 2 to 10 with congenital amegakaryocytic thrombocytopenia, due to receive a stem cell transplant. Each CDR3 is given with its conserved first and last residue. D genes are given only for firm matches. The size of a clone is reported for some rows only, either as once, few or many, or as a class for expanded clones.

V gene	clone size	J gene	D gene	CDR3 length	CDR3 protein	CDR3 DNA
TRBV20-1	-	TRBJ2-3	TRBD2	14	CSARVGGSPDTQYF	TGCAGTGCTAGAGTAGGCGGGAGTCCTGATACGCAGTATTTT
TRBV29-1	many	TRBJ2-1	-	13	CSVGQENYNEQFF	TGCAGCGTTGGACAGGAGAATTACAATGAGCAGTTCTTC
TRBV9	few	TRBJ2-7	TRBD1	14	CASSRTGGIHEQYF	TGTGCCAGCAGCCGGACAGGGGGCATTCACGAGCAGTACTTC
TRBV7-7	many	TRBJ2-5	-	14	CASSTRSEGETQYF	TGTGCCAGCAGCACCCGAAGTGAGGGAGAGACCCAGTACTTC
TRBV5-1	-	TRBJ2-2	-	17	CASSLAQDTQNTGELFF	TGCGCCAGCAGCTTGGCCCAAGATACCCAGAACACCGGGGAGCTGTTTTTT
TRBV12-3/TRBV12-4	many	TRBJ2-1	-	17	CASSTLTAGVPYNEQFF	TGTGCCAGCAGTACTTTGACCGCCGGAGTACCCTACAATGAGCAGTTCTTC
TRBV12-3/TRBV12-4	many	TRBJ2-7	TRBD2	13	CASGGLVSYEQYF	TGTGCCAGCGGGGGACTAGTCTCCTACGAGCAGTACTTC
TRBV7-8	-	TRBJ2-1	TRBD2	13	CASSPPPRTSAAF	TGTGCCAGCAGCCCCCCTCCCAGGACTAGCGCCGCTTTC
TRBV12-3/TRBV12-4	many	TRBJ1-3	-	15	CASSLIGGRGNTIYF	TGTGCCAGCAGTCTAATAGGGGGGCGTGGAAACACCATATATTTT
TRBV7-2	-	TRBJ2-1	-	12	CASSFPGTKQFF	TGTGCCAGCAGCTTCCCCGGGACCAAGCAGTTCTTC
TRBV12-5	few	TRBJ2-7	-	13	CATTTGSSYEQYF	TGTGCTACCACGACGGGGAGCTCCTACGAGCAGTACTTC
TRBV5-1	many	TRBJ2-3	-	12	CASSLGEDTQYF	TGCGCCAGCAGCTTGGGAGAAGATACGCAGTATTTT
TRBV20-1	many	TRBJ2-3	-	13	CSARLLRTDTQYF	TGCAGTGCTAGATTGCTACGCACAGATACGCAGTATTTT
TRBV12-3/TRBV12-4	many	TRBJ2-2	-	14	CASSLVRGVGELFF	TGTGCCAGCAGTTTAGTTCGGGGCGTCGGGGAGCTGTTTTTT
TRBV5-5	-	TRBJ1-2	-	14	CASSFGSDNYGYTF	TGTGCCAGCAGCTTCGGATCGGACAACTATGGCTACACCTTC
TRBV7-3	few	TRBJ2-5	-	13	CASSSLGEETQYF	TGTGCCAGCAGCTCCCTAGGGGAAGAGACCCAGTACTTC
TRBV12-3/TRBV12-4	-	TRBJ2-7	-	14	CASSLRVVPYEQYF	TGTGCCAGCAGTTTAAGGGTAGTACCCTACGAGCAGTACTTC
TRBV12-3/TRBV12-4	many	TRBJ1-2	-	12	CASSFVEDGYTF	TGTGCCAGCAGTTTCGTCGAGGATGGCTACACCTTC